This is a list of T cell receptor beta chains from one sample in a study of shared clonotypes between healthy human individuals. Some clones are missing from TCRdb's copy, which holds only in-frame ones; the method was immunoSEQ multiplex PCR. The profile covers about 2.4 million clones, with 80% to 95% appearing a single time and 0.36% taken by the ten largest. Source material: naive CD4+ T cells from PBMCs. These receptors originate from a man aged 18 to 29 in good health. Some clones in this sample may be carry-over from other donors' samples. Both conserved end residues are part of each CDR3. The D gene is left open where the match is weak. Rows may omit the clone size; those that give it use once, few, many or a size class.

>TRBV5-4|NA|TRBJ2-1|NA
TGTGCCAGCAGCTCGAGGGACTCCGCGTACAATGAGCAGTTCTTC
CASSSRDSAYNEQFF
>TRBV28|NA|TRBJ1-1|NA
TGTGCCAGCAGTTTCGTGGGACTGAACACTGAAGCTTTCTTT
CASSFVGLNTEAFF
>TRBV18|NA|TRBJ2-1|NA
TGTGCCAGCTCCCGGGGTGACCGGGGCGATGAGCAGTTCTTC
CASSRGDRGDEQFF
>TRBV7-8|NA|TRBJ1-5|TRBD1
TGTGCCAGCAGCTACGGACAGGGGGGTACCTATAGCAATCAGCCCCAGCATTTT
CASSYGQGGTYSNQPQHF
>TRBV6-5|NA|TRBJ2-7|NA
TGTGCCAGCAGTCCACCCGTAGACGAGCAGTACTTC
CASSPPVDEQYF
>TRBV5-1|NA|TRBJ2-2|TRBD2
TGCGCCAGCAGCGCCCTAGCGGGAGTACCCGGGGAGCTGTTTTTT
CASSALAGVPGELFF
>TRBV7-9|NA|TRBJ2-5|NA
TGTGCCAGCAGCTCGCGTGTGTTCGGCCTTGAGACCCAGTACTTC
CASSSRVFGLETQYF
>TRBV4-2|NA|TRBJ2-1|TRBD2
TGTGCCAGCAGCCAACTAGCGGGGATGACGGGAGGTAGCTCCTACAATGAGCAGTTCTTC
CASSQLAGMTGGSSYNEQFF
>TRBV28|once|TRBJ1-2|NA
TGTGCCAGCAGTTTAGGGCCGTTTAATGGCTACACCTTC
CASSLGPFNGYTF
>TRBV5-1|NA|TRBJ2-4|TRBD1
TGCGCCAGCAGACCAGACAGGGACCAAAACATTCAGTACTTC
CASRPDRDQNIQYF
>TRBV7-6|NA|TRBJ1-1|NA
TGTGCCAGCACCCTTGGGGGGGGTGCTTTCTTT
CASTLGGGAFF
>TRBV10-2|once|TRBJ1-2|NA
TGCGCCAGCAGCCTATCCGGGACTAACTATGGCTACACCTTC
CASSLSGTNYGYTF
>TRBV11-2|NA|TRBJ2-1|NA
TGTGCCAGCAGCTTAGGGTTAGAGCAGTTCTTC
CASSLGLEQFF
>TRBV2|NA|TRBJ2-5|TRBD2
TGTGCCAGCAGACCCGATCGGGGGGTAGCGGAGACCCAGTACTTC
CASRPDRGVAETQYF
>TRBV28|NA|TRBJ2-3|NA
TGTGCCAGCAGTTTAGACCTGGGCCCAGATACGCAGTATTTT
CASSLDLGPDTQYF
>TRBV19|few|TRBJ2-7|TRBD1
TGTGCCAGTAGTAGACAGGGGGCCTACGAGCAGTACTTC
CASSRQGAYEQYF
>TRBV5-8|NA|TRBJ2-1|NA
TGTGCCAGCGGGCTAAGGGGTGGGGCTTACAATGAGCAGTTCTTC
CASGLRGGAYNEQFF
>TRBV28|NA|TRBJ1-2|NA
TGTGCCAGCAGTTTAGCATACGGAAGTGCGGCCTTC
CASSLAYGSAAF
>TRBV21-1|once|TRBJ1-5|NA
TGTGCCAGCAGCAAAGTCCTGTGCCCCAGGAGAGGTTGGTGCAATCAGCCCCAGCATTTT
CASSKVLCPRRGWCNQPQHF
>TRBV10-3|NA|TRBJ2-7|TRBD1
TGTGCCATCAGTGATGGACAGGGCTACGAGCAGTACTTC
CAISDGQGYEQYF
>TRBV7-3|NA|TRBJ2-1|TRBD2
TGTGCCAGCAGCGGCCGCGGGGGCAATGAGCAGTTCTTC
CASSGRGGNEQFF
>TRBV12-5|NA|TRBJ2-7|NA
TGTGCTAGTGGTTTGGACCTCATCCACGAGCAGTACTTC
CASGLDLIHEQYF
>TRBV6-1|few|TRBJ2-7|NA
TGTGCCAGCAGCCCGACAGTCAGCTCCTACGAGCAGTACTTC
CASSPTVSSYEQYF
>TRBV19|NA|TRBJ2-1|NA
TGTGCCAGTAGTAAGTCCCTGGGGGGCCGTCTTGTCAATGAGCAGTTCTTC
CASSKSLGGRLVNEQFF
>TRBV7-9|once|TRBJ1-2|NA
TGTGCCAGCAGCCCAGGGGTTGGATTCTATGGCTACACCTTC
CASSPGVGFYGYTF
>TRBV6-5|NA|TRBJ2-7|NA
TGTGCCAGCAGTATCCGACAGGATTACGAGCAGTACTTC
CASSIRQDYEQYF
>TRBV20-1|NA|TRBJ2-1|NA
TGTTCCGGGACCCTCTACAATGAGCAGTTCTTC
CSGTLYNEQFF
>TRBV9|once|TRBJ2-1|NA
TGTGCCAGCAGCGTCGCCGAGGGACTTCTGATCTATGAGCAGTTCTTC
CASSVAEGLLIYEQFF
>TRBV2|NA|TRBJ2-5|TRBD2
TGTGCCAGCAGTGTACAGCGGGACTACCAAGAGACCCAGTACTTC
CASSVQRDYQETQYF
>TRBV11-2|NA|TRBJ2-1|TRBD2
TGTGCCAGCAGCTTAAGCGGGAGGTTCTCCTACAATGAGCAGTTCTTC
CASSLSGRFSYNEQFF
>TRBV4-1|NA|TRBJ2-5|TRBD2
TGCGCCAGCAGCCAAGATTTAGGCGGGAGGGCCCGGGGTCAGACCCAGTACTTC
CASSQDLGGRARGQTQYF
>TRBV2|NA|TRBJ2-7|NA
TGTGCCAGCAGCCTGATACAAGGTACTGGCGAGCAGTACTTC
CASSLIQGTGEQYF
>TRBV5-1|NA|TRBJ2-3|NA
TGCGCCAGCAGCGCACACGATACGCAGTATTTT
CASSAHDTQYF
>TRBV7-2|NA|TRBJ2-1|NA
TGTGCCAGCAGCCGAGTTACCAGCTCCTACAATGAGCAGTTCTTC
CASSRVTSSYNEQFF
>TRBV5-1|NA|TRBJ1-1|NA
TGCGCCAGCAGCTTACTACCGGGACTTATGAACACTGAAGCTTTCTTT
CASSLLPGLMNTEAFF